One sample yielded the 4 T cell receptor beta chains listed below, sequenced in a study of shared clonotypes between healthy human individuals. Profiling relied on immunoSEQ multiplex PCR, and the TCRdb table lists in-frame clones only, not all of them. The table lists 400,000 to 550,000 clones, approximately 79% of them singletons, with about 12% in the top ten. The sample was PBMCs. These receptor sequences come from a woman between 35 and 50 years old in good health. Some clones in this sample may be carry-over from other donors' samples.

The chain links TRBV25-1 to TRBJ2-7; D remains unclear. This CDR3 is built from 14 residues. With 6 bases removed from V and 2 bases from J, the gap between germline ends came to 14 bases. The germline V gene has CDR1 MGHDK and CDR2 SYGVNS. In DNA form, the CDR3 reads TGTGCCAGCAGAGGGCCAACAGTCACCTACGAGCAGTACTTC. Amino acids: CASRGPTVTYEQYF.

This chain uses TRBV19 with TRBJ2-2, with 8 nucleotides matching TRBD1. This CDR3 comprises 14 residues. From germline, CDR1 is LNHDA and CDR2 SQIVND (reference sequence). Trimming removed 4 bases from V and 9 bases from J; junction bases left unmatched: 7. The CDR3 region is CASSTTGEGRELFF. The CDR3 DNA reads as TGTGCCAGTAGTACGACAGGGGAAGGGCGGGAGCTGTTTTTT.

The chain recombines TRBV19 with TRBJ1-1, with 7 bases that match TRBD1. Trimming at V came to 4 bases and at J to 4 bases, leaving 6 bases not matched to a gene. The CDR3 sequence is 14 residues long. Germline CDR1 and CDR2: LNHDA and SQIVND (reference sequence). CDR3 sequence reads: CASSNGGGFTEAFF. Here the CDR3 DNA reads TGTGCCAGTAGTAATGGAGGGGGCTTCACTGAAGCTTTCTTT.

The rearrangement joins TRBV4-3 to TRBJ1-5; D remains ambiguous. CDR1 is LGHNA and CDR2 is YSLEER in the germline V gene. The CDR3 extends over 15 amino acids. The V gene lost 0 bases and the J gene lost 0 bases, with 6 bases spanning the gap. The CDR3 DNA reads TGCGCCAGCAGCCAAGATTTTGGTAGCAATCAGCCCCAGCATTTT. It codes for CASSQDFGSNQPQHF.